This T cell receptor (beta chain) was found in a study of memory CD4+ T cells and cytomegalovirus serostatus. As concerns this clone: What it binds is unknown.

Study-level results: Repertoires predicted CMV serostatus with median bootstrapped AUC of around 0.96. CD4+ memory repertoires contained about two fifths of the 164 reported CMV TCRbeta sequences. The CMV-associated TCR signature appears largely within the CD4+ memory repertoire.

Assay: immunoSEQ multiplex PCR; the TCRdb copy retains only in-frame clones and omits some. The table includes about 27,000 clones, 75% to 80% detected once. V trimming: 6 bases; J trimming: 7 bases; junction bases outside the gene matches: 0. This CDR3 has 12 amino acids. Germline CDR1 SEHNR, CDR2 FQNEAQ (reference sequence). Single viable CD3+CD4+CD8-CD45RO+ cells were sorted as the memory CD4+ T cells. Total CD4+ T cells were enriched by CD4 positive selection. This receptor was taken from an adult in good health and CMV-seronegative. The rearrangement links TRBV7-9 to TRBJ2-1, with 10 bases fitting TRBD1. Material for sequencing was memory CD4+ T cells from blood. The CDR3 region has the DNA TGTGCCAGCAGGGACAGGGGGAATGAGCAGTTCTTC. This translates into CASRDRGNEQFF.